One sample yielded the 30 T cell receptor beta chains listed below, sequenced in a study of patients and donors after allogeneic stem cell transplantation. One entry per CDR3 protein results from TCRdb running MiXCR on the RT-PCR reads. Of 150,000 to 200,000 distinct CDR3 sequences listed, 30% are singletons. The sequenced sample consisted of blood, either unsorted or a sorted T cell fraction (not recorded which). The receptors derive from a human donor who was either an allogeneic HSCT recipient or a stem cell or donor lymphocyte infusion donor (not recorded which). It is not recorded whose cells these are; they may come from a transplant donor.

This rearrangement joins TRBV18 to TRBJ1-2, with D unresolved. Germline lookup yields CDR1 KGHSH and CDR2 LQKENI. The CDR3 has 13 residues. The V end was cut by 6 bases, the J end by 4 bases, with 12 bases between. CDR3 nucleotides: TGTGCCAGCTCCACCCGCGGGCTCTATGGCTACACCTTC. Encoded protein: CASSTRGLYGYTF.

This clonotype was counted between two and nine times. This chain uses TRBV4-1 with TRBJ2-3; the D is unclear. Trimming left V 1 base short and J 9 bases short, with 11 bases between. The CDR3 spans 13 residues. CDR1 and CDR2 (germline): MGHRA, YSYEKL. In DNA form, the CDR3 reads TGCGCCAGCAGCCAAGTCGGCACCGCCACGCAGTATTTT. It is translated as CASSQVGTATQYF.

This clonotype was seen more than once but under ten times. The gene calls are TRBV4-3 and TRBJ1-6; maybe TRBD1 (5 bases). The CDR3 loop spans 16 amino acids. V was clipped by 4 bases and J by 6 bases, with 16 bases between them. Germline V lookup: CDR1 LGHNA, CDR2 YSLEER. CDR3 nucleotides: TGCGCCAGCAGCCCCAGCTACCAGGGCGGTAATTCACCCCTCCACTTT. Translated: CASSPSYQGGNSPLHF.

The gene calls are TRBV6-6 and TRBJ2-5, with D maybe TRBD2 (6 bases). Trimming shortened V by 4 bases and J by 0 bases, and 15 bases separated the two germline ends. CDR3 length: 16 amino acids. The germline gives CDR1 MNHNY, CDR2 SVGAGI (reference sequence). The CDR3 here is CASSSRDSLYQETQYF. The CDR3, as DNA: TGTGCCAGCAGTTCCCGGGACTCCCTGTACCAAGAGACCCAGTACTTC.

As regards this clonotype: One end of the junction fails to match germline, which may point to a read error. Written as DNA, the CDR3 is TGTGCTAGCAGCTTAGGGAGCACCGGCGGGGAGCTGTTTTTT. Its translation: CASSLGSTGGELFF. The V call is TRBV7-7, the J call TRBJ2-2; D might be TRBD2 (5 bases). In germline, CDR1 is SSHAT, CDR2 FNYEAQ (reference sequence). The CDR3 contains 14 residues.

Here the CDR3 DNA reads TGCAGCGTCCAGAGACTAGCGGGAGAAGGGGAGCAGTACTTC. Translated: CSVQRLAGEGEQYF. V usage is TRBV29-1 and J usage is TRBJ2-7, with 12 bases lining up with TRBD2. The germline V gene has CDR1 SQVTM and CDR2 ANQGSEA. This CDR3 region has 14 residues. J lost 7 bases, V lost 6 bases, and 10 bases had no gene match.

The V gene is TRBV10-3, the J gene TRBJ2-7; TRBD1 might be the D (5 bases). This CDR3 contains 11 residues. Trimming left V 6 bases short and J 4 bases short, with 7 bases between. Germline lookup yields CDR1 ENHRY and CDR2 SYGVKD. The CDR3: CAISKGYEQYF. Here the CDR3 DNA reads TGTGCCATCAGCAAGGGGTACGAGCAGTACTTC.

This clonotype was seen many times. The chain employs TRBV10-3 and TRBJ1-1; 8 nucleotides align to TRBD1. The CDR3 contains 15 residues. The junction had 7 bases not matched to a gene; V was cut back by 5 bases and J by 2 bases. Germline-derived CDR1 and CDR2 are ENHRY and SYGVKD. CDR3 sequence (DNA): TGTGCCATCAGTCCCCGGACAGGGAGTAACACTGAAGCTTTCTTT. It specifies CAISPRTGSNTEAFF.

The V gene is TRBV11-2, the J gene TRBJ2-5; D is ambiguous. The CDR3 totals 17 residues. V dropped 5 bases and J dropped 1 base, with 20 bases sitting between them. CDR1 and CDR2 (germline): SGHAT, FQNNGV. The DNA of the CDR3 is TGTGCCAGCAGCCATCGGGTGGGCTTAGGACCCCAAGAGACCCAGTACTTC. This translates into CASSHRVGLGPQETQYF.

This clonotype was observed a few times. The CDR3 sequence: CASSYSSQGPQYF. For the CDR3, the DNA is TGTGCCAGCAGTTACTCGAGTCAGGGGCCCCAGTACTTC. This rearrangement joins TRBV6-5 to TRBJ2-7, with D tentatively TRBD1 (6 bases). The CDR3 is 13 amino acids. CDR1 MNHEY and CDR2 SVGAGI come from the germline V gene. The V end lost 0 bases, the J end lost 10 bases, and 13 bases lay between the germline ends.

The DNA for the CDR3 is TGTGCCAGCAGTCGAGCGACTAGTCTAAACTACGAGCAGTACTTC. Translation gives CASSRATSLNYEQYF. The chain employs TRBV4-2 and TRBJ2-7; D is perhaps TRBD2 (6 bases). V lost 6 bases to trimming and J lost 3 bases, with 18 bases between them. This CDR3 has 15 residues. Germline V gene sequence: CDR1 LGHNA, CDR2 YNFKEQ.

A few counts support this clonotype. V usage is TRBV20-1 and J usage is TRBJ1-2; no clear D. Germline values: CDR1 DFQATT, CDR2 SNEGSKA (reference sequence). The CDR3 runs 14 residues. Trimming removed 0 bases at V and 4 bases at J, with 12 bases between. CDR3 region: CSARDDLSPYGYTF. The CDR3 region has the DNA TGCAGTGCTAGAGATGACCTTAGTCCCTATGGCTACACCTTC.

The gene calls are TRBV7-9 and TRBJ2-3; D may correspond to TRBD1 or TRBD2 (5 bases each). Germline CDR1 SEHNR, CDR2 FQNEAQ (reference sequence). V was trimmed by 4 bases and J by 8 bases, leaving 16 bases between them. This CDR3 has 14 amino acids. CDR3: CASSSPGAKSTQYF. CDR3 bases: TGTGCCAGCAGCTCCCCCGGGGCGAAGAGTACGCAGTATTTT.

The chain is built from TRBV7-9 and TRBJ2-1, with D maybe TRBD1 (5 bases). V lost 4 bases and J lost 6, with 13 bases in between. Germline loops: CDR1 SEHNR, CDR2 FQNEAQ (reference sequence). This CDR3 has 14 amino acids. The CDR3 sequence: CASSSTVGRNEQFF. The CDR3 nucleotides read TGTGCCAGCAGCTCGACAGTGGGGCGCAATGAGCAGTTCTTC.

In this sample, this clonotype turned up a few times. The chain carries TRBV7-9 and TRBJ2-3; TRBD2 agrees at 7 bases. This CDR3 is built from 16 residues. Germline V gene sequence: CDR1 SEHNR, CDR2 FQNEAQ (reference sequence). Trimming took 1 base from V and 7 from J; bases not matched to a gene: 11. This chain's CDR3 is CASSLVRQRGGHTQYF. For the CDR3, the DNA is TGTGCCAGCAGCTTAGTCCGTCAGCGGGGCGGGCATACGCAGTATTTT.

The chain links TRBV29-1 to TRBJ2-3, with a possible D match to TRBD2 (6 bases). Looked up from germline, CDR1 is SQVTM and CDR2 is ANQGSEA. Trimming removed 4 bases at V and 2 bases at J, with 13 bases between. CDR3 length: 14 residues. As DNA, the CDR3 is TGCAGCGTTGCAGCGGGCAATCCCACAGATACGCAGTATTTT. This translates into CSVAAGNPTDTQYF.

Ten or more counts support this clonotype. The chain combines TRBV6-5 with TRBJ1-2, with 7 bases lining up with TRBD1. CDR1 and CDR2 (germline): MNHEY, SVGAGI. This CDR3 spans 12 amino acids. With V trimmed by 5 bases and J by 5 bases, 2 bases remained unmatched. CDR3 DNA sequence: TGTGCCAGCAGTATACAGGGGTATGGCTACACCTTC. It is translated as CASSIQGYGYTF.

The rearrangement links TRBV5-1 to TRBJ2-1; 7 positions agree with TRBD1. The junction had 12 bases not matched to a gene; V was cut back by 4 bases and J by 8 bases. Germline loops: CDR1 SGHRS, CDR2 YFSETQ. This CDR3 spans 15 amino acids. CDR3 in amino acids: CASSKGQVGTDEQFF. Here the CDR3 DNA reads TGCGCCAGCAGCAAAGGACAGGTTGGTACCGATGAGCAGTTCTTC. The whole variable domain, filled in from reference TRBV5-1 and TRBJ2-1, reads KAGVTQTPRYLIKTRGQQVTLSCSPISGHRSVSWYQQTPGQGLQFLFEYFSETQRNKGNFPGRFSGRQFSNSRSEMNVSTLELGDSALYLCASSKGQVGTDEQFFGPGTRLTVL.

The rearrangement uses TRBV5-1 and TRBJ2-5; 7 bases agree with TRBD2. V was pared by 2 bases and J by 1 base, with 2 bases of the junction left unmatched. The germline gives CDR1 SGHRS, CDR2 YFSETQ. This CDR3 has 14 amino acids. The CDR3 bases are TGCGCCAGCAGCTTTGGGGAGGGCCAAGAGACCCAGTACTTC. It specifies CASSFGEGQETQYF. Variable domain in full (rest from reference TRBV5-1 and TRBJ2-5): KAGVTQTPRYLIKTRGQQVTLSCSPISGHRSVSWYQQTPGQGLQFLFEYFSETQRNKGNFPGRFSGRQFSNSRSEMNVSTLELGDSALYLCASSFGEGQETQYFGPGTRLLVL.

V usage is TRBV4-1 and J usage is TRBJ2-7; 8 positions agree with TRBD1. With 2 bases clipped from V and 5 bases from J, the junction kept 5 bases outside the gene matches. This CDR3 is built from 14 residues. Per the germline V gene, CDR1 is MGHRA and CDR2 is YSYEKL. CDR3 protein: CASSQTGQGNEQYF. DNA of the CDR3: TGCGCCAGCAGCCAAACCGGACAGGGTAACGAGCAGTACTTC.

The chain joins TRBV10-1 to TRBJ2-3; no clear D gene. This CDR3 spans 12 amino acids. The germline CDR1 and CDR2 sequences are WNHNN and SYGVQD (reference sequence). V lost 2 bases and J 11 bases, leaving 11 bases between the germline ends. The CDR3, as DNA: TGCGCCAGCAGTGAGGCGCCCGGAGAGCAGTATTTT. Protein: CASSEAPGEQYF.

The chain links TRBV5-6 to TRBJ1-1; D gene unclear. Between the trimmed V and J ends, which lost 1 base and 4 bases, there was a span of 8 bases. Germline V gene lookup returns CDR1 SGHDT and CDR2 YYEEEE. The CDR3 spans 13 residues. Written as DNA, the CDR3 is TGTGCCAGCAGCTTGTTAGGAACCACTGAAGCTTTCTTT. Its translation is CASSLLGTTEAFF.

The rearrangement joins TRBV12-3 or TRBV12-4 to TRBJ1-2; TRBD1 agrees at 8 bases. V lost 3 bases to trimming and J lost 4 bases; unmatched junction nucleotides: 4. This CDR3 spans 14 amino acids. The CDR3 DNA follows: TGTGCCAGCAGTTTGGGGACAGGACCCTATGGCTACACCTTC. Translated: CASSLGTGPYGYTF.

This clonotype has just a few counts. The V gene is TRBV2, the J gene TRBJ2-7; 11 nucleotides align to TRBD1. The length of the CDR3 is 13 residues. From germline, CDR1 is SNHLY and CDR2 FYNNEI. V lost 6 bases, J lost 9 bases, and 7 bases stayed unmatched. CDR3 amino acids: CASSGTGGEWQYF. In DNA form, the CDR3 reads TGTGCCAGCAGCGGGACAGGGGGAGAATGGCAGTACTTC.

The CDR3 here is CSASLHSKNIQYF. In DNA form, the CDR3 reads TGCAGTGCTAGCCTGCACTCCAAAAACATTCAGTACTTC. V and J are TRBV20-1 and TRBJ2-4; D is unclear. Germline lookup yields CDR1 DFQATT and CDR2 SNEGSKA (reference sequence). The V gene lost 3 bases and the J gene lost 2 bases, with 8 bases spanning the gap. This CDR3 is built from 13 residues.

The table lists this clonotype with a few counts. This chain links TRBV12-3 or TRBV12-4 with TRBJ1-2; D may be TRBD1 (5 bases). V was shortened by 8 bases and J by 8 bases, with 12 bases between the two germline ends. This CDR3 region has 11 residues. CDR3 coding DNA: TGTGCCAGCGGGGGTGAGGAAGGCTACACCTTC. Its translation: CASGGEEGYTF.

The chain carries TRBV12-3 or TRBV12-4 and TRBJ2-7; 7 bases match TRBD1. J gave up 4 bases and V 3 bases, and 18 bases lay outside the gene matches. This CDR3 comprises 18 residues. CDR3 sequence: CASSFFPPLGQHYYEQYF. CDR3 nucleotide sequence: TGTGCCAGCAGTTTTTTTCCTCCTCTGGGACAGCACTATTACGAGCAGTACTTC.

The chain carries TRBV30 and TRBJ1-4; D uncertain. CDR3 length: 10 residues. V was trimmed by 4 bases and J by 6 bases, leaving 3 bases between them. Germline lookup yields CDR1 GTSNPN and CDR2 SVGIG (reference sequence). CDR3 sequence: CAWMHEKLFF. The CDR3 DNA is TGTGCCTGGATGCATGAAAAACTGTTTTTT.

This clonotype was seen a handful of times. The chain combines TRBV29-1 with TRBJ2-1; no firm D call. The CDR3 sequence is 14 residues long. V was trimmed by 1 base and J by 2 bases, leaving 9 bases between them. Germline loops: CDR1 SQVTM, CDR2 ANQGSEA. CDR3 bases: TGCAGCGTTGAAGGGCTACCTACCTACAATGAGCAGTTCTTC. Protein sequence: CSVEGLPTYNEQFF.

The chain combines TRBV14 with TRBJ1-3; no clear D gene. This CDR3 contains 13 residues. The V gene lost 1 base and the J gene lost 0 bases, with 1 base spanning the gap. CDR1 is SGHDN and CDR2 is FVKESK in the germline V gene. The CDR3 here is CASSQGSGNTIYF. The CDR3 DNA follows: TGTGCCAGCAGCCAAGGCTCTGGAAACACCATATATTTT.